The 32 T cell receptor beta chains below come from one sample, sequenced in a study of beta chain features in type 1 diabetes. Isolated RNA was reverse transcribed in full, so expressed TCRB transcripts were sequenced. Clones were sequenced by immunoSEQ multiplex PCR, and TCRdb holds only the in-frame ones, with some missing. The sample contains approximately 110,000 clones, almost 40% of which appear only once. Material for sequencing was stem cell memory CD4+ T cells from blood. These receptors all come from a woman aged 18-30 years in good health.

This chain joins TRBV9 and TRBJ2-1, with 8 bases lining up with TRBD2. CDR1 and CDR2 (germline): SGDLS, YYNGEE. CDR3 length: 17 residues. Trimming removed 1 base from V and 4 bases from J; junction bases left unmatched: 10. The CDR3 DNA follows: TGTGCCAGCAGCGTATCGGGCGGGAGGCCTACTTACAATGAGCAGTTCTTC. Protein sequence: CASSVSGGRPTYNEQFF.

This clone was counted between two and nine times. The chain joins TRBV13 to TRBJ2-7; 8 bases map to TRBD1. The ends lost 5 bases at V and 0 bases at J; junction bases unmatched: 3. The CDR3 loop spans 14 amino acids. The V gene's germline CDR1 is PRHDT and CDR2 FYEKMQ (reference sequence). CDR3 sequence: CASSRDRNSYEQYF. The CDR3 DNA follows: TGTGCCAGCAGCCGGGACAGGAACTCCTACGAGCAGTACTTC.

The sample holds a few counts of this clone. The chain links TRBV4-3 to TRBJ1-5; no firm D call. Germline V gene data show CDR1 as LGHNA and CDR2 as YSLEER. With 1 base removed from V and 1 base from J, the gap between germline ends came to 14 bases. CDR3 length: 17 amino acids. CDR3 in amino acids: CASSQGGDQLSNQPQHF. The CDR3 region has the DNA TGCGCCAGCAGCCAAGGGGGAGACCAACTAAGCAATCAGCCCCAGCATTTT.

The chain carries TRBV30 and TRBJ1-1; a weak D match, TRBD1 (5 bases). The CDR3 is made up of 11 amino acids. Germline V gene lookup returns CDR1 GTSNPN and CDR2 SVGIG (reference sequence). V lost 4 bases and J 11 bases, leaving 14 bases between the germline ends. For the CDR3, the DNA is TGTGCCTGGAATTATTGGGGGGTGGCTTTCTTT. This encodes CAWNYWGVAFF.

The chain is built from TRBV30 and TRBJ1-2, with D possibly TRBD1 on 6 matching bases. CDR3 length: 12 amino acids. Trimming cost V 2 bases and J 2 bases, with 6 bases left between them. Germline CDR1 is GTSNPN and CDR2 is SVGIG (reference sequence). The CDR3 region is CAWSTGNYGYTF. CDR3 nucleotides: TGTGCCTGGAGTACAGGGAACTATGGCTACACCTTC.

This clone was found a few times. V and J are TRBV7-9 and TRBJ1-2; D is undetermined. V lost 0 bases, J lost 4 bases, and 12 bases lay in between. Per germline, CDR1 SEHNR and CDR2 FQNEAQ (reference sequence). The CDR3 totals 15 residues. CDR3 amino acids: CASSLAGSPGYGYTF. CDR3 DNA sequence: TGTGCCAGCAGCTTAGCGGGGAGCCCAGGCTATGGCTACACCTTC.

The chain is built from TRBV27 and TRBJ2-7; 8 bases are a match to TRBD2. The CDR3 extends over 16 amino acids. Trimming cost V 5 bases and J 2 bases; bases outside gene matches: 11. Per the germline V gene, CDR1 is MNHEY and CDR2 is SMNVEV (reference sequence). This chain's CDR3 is CASSPNLGRGAYEQYF. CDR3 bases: TGTGCCAGCAGTCCCAACCTAGGGCGGGGGGCCTACGAGCAGTACTTC.

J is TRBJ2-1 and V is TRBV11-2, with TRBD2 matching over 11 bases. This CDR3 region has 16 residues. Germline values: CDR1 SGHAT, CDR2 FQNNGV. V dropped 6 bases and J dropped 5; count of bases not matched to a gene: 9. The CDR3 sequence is CASRRIGTSGDNEQFF. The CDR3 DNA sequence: TGTGCCAGCAGGCGAATTGGGACTAGCGGTGACAATGAGCAGTTCTTC.

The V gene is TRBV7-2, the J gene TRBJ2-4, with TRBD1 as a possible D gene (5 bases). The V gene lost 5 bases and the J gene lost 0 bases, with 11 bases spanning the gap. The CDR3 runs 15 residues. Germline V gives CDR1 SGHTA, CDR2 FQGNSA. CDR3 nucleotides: TGTGCCAGCAGCCTTACCGACAGAGCCAAAAACATTCAGTACTTC. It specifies CASSLTDRAKNIQYF. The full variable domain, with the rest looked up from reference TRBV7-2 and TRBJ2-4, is GAGVSQSPSNKVTEKGKDVELRCDPISGHTALYWYRQSLGQGLEFLIYFQGNSAPDKSGLPSDRFSAERTGGSVSTLTIQRTQQEDSAVYLCASSLTDRAKNIQYFGAGTRLSVL.

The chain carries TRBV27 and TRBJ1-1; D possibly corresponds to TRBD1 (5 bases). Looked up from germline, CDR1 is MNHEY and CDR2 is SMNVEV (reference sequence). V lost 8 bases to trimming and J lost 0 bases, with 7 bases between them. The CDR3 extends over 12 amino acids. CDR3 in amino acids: CASRQMNTEAFF. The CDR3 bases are TGTGCCAGCCGACAGATGAACACTGAAGCTTTCTTT.

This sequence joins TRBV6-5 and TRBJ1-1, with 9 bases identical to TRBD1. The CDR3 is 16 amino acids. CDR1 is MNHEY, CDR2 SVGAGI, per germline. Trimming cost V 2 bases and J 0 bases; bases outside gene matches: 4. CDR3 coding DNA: TGTGCCAGCAGTTACCCCCGGACAGGGGTGAACACTGAAGCTTTCTTT. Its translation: CASSYPRTGVNTEAFF.

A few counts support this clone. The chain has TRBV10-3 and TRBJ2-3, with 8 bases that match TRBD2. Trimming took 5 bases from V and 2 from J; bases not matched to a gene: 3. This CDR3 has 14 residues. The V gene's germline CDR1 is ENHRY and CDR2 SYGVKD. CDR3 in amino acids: CAISKLAVTDTQYF. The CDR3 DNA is TGTGCCATCAGTAAACTAGCGGTCACAGATACGCAGTATTTT.

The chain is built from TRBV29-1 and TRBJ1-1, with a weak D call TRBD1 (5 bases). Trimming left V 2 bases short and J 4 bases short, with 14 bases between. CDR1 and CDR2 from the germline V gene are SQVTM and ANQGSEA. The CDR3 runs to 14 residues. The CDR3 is CSVERGTAGTEAFF. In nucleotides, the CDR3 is TGCAGCGTTGAACGCGGGACGGCCGGCACTGAAGCTTTCTTT.

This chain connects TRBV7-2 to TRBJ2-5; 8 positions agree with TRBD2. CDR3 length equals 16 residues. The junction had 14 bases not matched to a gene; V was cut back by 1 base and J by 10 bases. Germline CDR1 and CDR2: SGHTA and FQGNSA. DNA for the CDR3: TGTGCCAGCAGCTTAGTGTCTAGCGGGTCCATCCAGATCCAGTACTTC. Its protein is CASSLVSSGSIQIQYF.

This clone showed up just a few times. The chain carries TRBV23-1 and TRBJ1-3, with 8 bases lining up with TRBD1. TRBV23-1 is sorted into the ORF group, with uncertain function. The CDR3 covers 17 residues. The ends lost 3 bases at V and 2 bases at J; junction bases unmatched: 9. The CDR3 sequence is CASSHIGQGFPGNTIYF. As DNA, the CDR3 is TGCGCCAGCAGTCATATCGGACAGGGTTTCCCTGGAAACACCATATATTTT.

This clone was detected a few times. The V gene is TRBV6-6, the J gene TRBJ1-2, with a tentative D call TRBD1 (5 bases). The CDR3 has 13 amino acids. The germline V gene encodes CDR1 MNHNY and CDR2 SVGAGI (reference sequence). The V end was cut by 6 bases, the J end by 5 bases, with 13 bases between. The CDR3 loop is CASRDSVGYGYTF. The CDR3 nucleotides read TGTGCCAGCAGAGACAGTGTTGGTTATGGCTACACCTTC.

The CDR3 DNA reads TGTGCCAGCAGCCAGAGACAGGTTAACTATGGCTACACCTTC. It encodes CASSQRQVNYGYTF. The chain combines TRBV5-8 with TRBJ1-2; perhaps TRBD1 as D (6 bases). Trimming removed 4 bases at V and 1 base at J, with 11 bases between. The germline V gene encodes CDR1 SGHTS and CDR2 YDEGEE. The CDR3 totals 14 residues.

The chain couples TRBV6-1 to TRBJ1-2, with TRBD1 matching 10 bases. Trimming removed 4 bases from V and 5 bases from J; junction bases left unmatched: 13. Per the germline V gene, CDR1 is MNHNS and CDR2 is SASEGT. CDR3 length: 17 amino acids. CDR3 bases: TGTGCCAGCAGTGTTTACTCTGGGACAGGGGTGAGGTATGGCTACACCTTC. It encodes CASSVYSGTGVRYGYTF.

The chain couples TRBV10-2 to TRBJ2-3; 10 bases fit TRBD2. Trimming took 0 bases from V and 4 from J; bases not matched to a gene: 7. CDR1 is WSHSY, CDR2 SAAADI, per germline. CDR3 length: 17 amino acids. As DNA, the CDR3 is TGCGCCAGCAGTGAGTCAAGACTAGCGGGTGGGGCAGATACGCAGTATTTT. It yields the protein CASSESRLAGGADTQYF.

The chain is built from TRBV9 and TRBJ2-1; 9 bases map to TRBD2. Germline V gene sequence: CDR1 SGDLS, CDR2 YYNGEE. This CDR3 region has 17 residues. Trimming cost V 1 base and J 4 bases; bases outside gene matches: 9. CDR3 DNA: TGTGCCAGCAGCGTATTGGCGGGAGGGCCGTCGTACAATGAGCAGTTCTTC. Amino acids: CASSVLAGGPSYNEQFF.

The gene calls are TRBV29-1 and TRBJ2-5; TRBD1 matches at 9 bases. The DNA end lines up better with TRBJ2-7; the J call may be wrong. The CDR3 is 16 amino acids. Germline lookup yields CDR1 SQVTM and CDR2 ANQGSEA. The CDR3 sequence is CSVEPLTGTGKYEQYF. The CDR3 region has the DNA TGCAGCGTTGAACCTTTAACGGGGACAGGGAAATACGAGCAGTACTTC.

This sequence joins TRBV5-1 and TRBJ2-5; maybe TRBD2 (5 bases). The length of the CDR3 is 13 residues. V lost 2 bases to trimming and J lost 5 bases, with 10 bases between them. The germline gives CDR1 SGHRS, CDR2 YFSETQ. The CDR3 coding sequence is TGCGCCAGCAGCTTTGAGGGTGAGGAGACCCAGTACTTC. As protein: CASSFEGEETQYF.

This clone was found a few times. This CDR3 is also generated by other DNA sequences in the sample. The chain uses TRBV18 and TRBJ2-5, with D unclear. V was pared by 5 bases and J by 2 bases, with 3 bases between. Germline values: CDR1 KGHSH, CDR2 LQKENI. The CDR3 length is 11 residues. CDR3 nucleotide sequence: TGTGCCAGCTCAATACAAGAGACCCAGTACTTC. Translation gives CASSIQETQYF.

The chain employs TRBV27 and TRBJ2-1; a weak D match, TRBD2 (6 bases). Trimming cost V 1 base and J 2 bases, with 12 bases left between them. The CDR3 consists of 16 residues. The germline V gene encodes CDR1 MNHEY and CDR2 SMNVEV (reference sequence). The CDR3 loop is CASSLWASVTYNEQFF. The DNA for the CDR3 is TGTGCCAGCAGTTTATGGGCTAGCGTTACCTACAATGAGCAGTTCTTC.

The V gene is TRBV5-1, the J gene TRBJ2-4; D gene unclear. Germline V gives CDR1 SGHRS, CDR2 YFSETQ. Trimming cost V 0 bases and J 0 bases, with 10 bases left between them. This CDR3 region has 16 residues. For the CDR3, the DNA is TGCGCCAGCAGCTTGGCCTCAGGCCTAGCCAAAAACATTCAGTACTTC. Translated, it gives CASSLASGLAKNIQYF.

The CDR3 reads CASSQRAWGGYTF. CDR3 nucleotide sequence: TGTGCCAGCTCACAACGGGCTTGGGGCGGCTACACCTTC. V is TRBV18 and J is TRBJ1-2; perhaps TRBD1 as D (5 bases). Germline values: CDR1 KGHSH, CDR2 LQKENI. The CDR3 length is 13 residues. V was shortened by 4 bases and J by 8 bases, with 14 bases between the two germline ends.

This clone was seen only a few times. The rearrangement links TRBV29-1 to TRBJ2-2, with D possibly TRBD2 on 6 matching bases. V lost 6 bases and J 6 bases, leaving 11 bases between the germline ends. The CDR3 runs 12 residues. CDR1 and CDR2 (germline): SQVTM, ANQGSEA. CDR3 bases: TGCAGCGTCTCTAGCGCCTCCGGGGAGCTGTTTTTT. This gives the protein CSVSSASGELFF.

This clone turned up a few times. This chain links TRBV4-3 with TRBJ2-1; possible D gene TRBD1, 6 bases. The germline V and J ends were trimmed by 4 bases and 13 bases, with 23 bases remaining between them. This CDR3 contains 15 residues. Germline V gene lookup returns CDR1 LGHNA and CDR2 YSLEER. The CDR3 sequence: CASSLSSQRWGPQFF. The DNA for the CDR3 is TGCGCCAGCAGCCTTTCCAGCCAGCGGTGGGGGCCCCAGTTCTTC.

The CDR3 is CASSLDGQGRGTEAFF. The CDR3 DNA reads TGTGCCAGCAGCTTAGATGGACAGGGTCGGGGAACTGAAGCTTTCTTT. The V and J genes are TRBV7-9 and TRBJ1-1, with TRBD1 matching 8 bases. Per germline, CDR1 SEHNR and CDR2 FQNEAQ (reference sequence). The CDR3 runs 16 residues. Germline trimming cut 1 base from V and 5 bases from J; bases unmatched to any gene: 9.

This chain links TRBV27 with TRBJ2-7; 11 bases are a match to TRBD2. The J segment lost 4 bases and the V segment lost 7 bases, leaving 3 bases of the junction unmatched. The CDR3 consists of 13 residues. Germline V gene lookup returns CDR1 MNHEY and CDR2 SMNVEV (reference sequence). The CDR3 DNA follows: TGTGCCAGCAAACGGACTAGCGGGTACGAGCAGTACTTC. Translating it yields CASKRTSGYEQYF.

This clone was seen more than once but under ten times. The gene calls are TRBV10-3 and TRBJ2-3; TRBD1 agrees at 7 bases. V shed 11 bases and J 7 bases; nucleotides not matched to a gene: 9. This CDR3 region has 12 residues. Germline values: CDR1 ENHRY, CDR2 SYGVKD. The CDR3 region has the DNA TGTGCCCCCAAGGGGGCTACTTATACGCAGTATTTT. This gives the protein CAPKGATYTQYF.

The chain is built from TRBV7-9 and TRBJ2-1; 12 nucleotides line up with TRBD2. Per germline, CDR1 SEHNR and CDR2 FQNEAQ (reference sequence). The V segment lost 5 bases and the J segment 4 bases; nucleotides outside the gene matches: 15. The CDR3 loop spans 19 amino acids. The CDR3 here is CASSGVGLAGKGVYNEQFF. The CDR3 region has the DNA TGTGCCAGCAGCGGAGTGGGACTAGCGGGTAAAGGAGTTTACAATGAGCAGTTCTTC.